These 27 T cell receptor beta chains came from one sample sequenced in a study of regulatory T cells in long-lasting Graves disease. Arm-PCR with iRepertoire HTBI primers amplified the CDR3 regions for these TCR beta libraries. TCRdb called the multiplex PCR reads again in MiXCR, with one record for every CDR3 protein. The table lists about 400,000 distinct CDR3 sequences, roughly 15% of them singletons. Time point in this sample: newly diagnosed GD, antithyroid drugs for less than 3 months. RNA from PBMCs was the source of the TCR library. These records were also assigned to another study, of T cells in Graves' hyperthyroidism and ophthalmopathy.

The material sequenced was peripheral blood mononuclear cells (PBMCs), taken at new diagnosis, from a patient treated with antithyroid drugs. The receptors originated from a woman in her 40s with Graves disease.

The chain carries TRBV7-9 and TRBJ2-5, with 7 nucleotides matching TRBD2. With 2 bases clipped from V and 5 bases from J, the junction kept 8 bases outside the gene matches. Germline-derived CDR1 and CDR2 are SEHNR and FQNEAQ (reference sequence). The CDR3 runs to 15 residues. The CDR3 protein is CASSLSAGVRETQYF. CDR3 coding DNA: TGTGCCAGCAGCTTATCTGCGGGAGTGAGGGAGACCCAGTACTTC.

The chain joins TRBV5-1 to TRBJ2-4; 11 positions agree with TRBD1. Germline CDR1 is SGHRS and CDR2 is YFSETQ. V shed 4 bases, J shed 2 bases, and the junction held 5 bases outside the gene matches. CDR3 size: 16 residues. CDR3 DNA sequence: TGCGCCAGCAGCAGTGGACAGGGGGCAACCAAAAACATTCAGTACTTC. Translating it yields CASSSGQGATKNIQYF.

This clonotype was recorded at least ten times. The chain recombines TRBV7-2 with TRBJ1-2; D gene unclear. V was cut by 0 bases and J by 5 bases, with 7 bases left in between. The CDR3 totals 13 residues. Germline-derived CDR1 and CDR2 are SGHTA and FQGNSA. Here the CDR3 reads CASSLASQYGYTF. The CDR3 DNA reads as TGTGCCAGCAGCTTAGCCAGCCAGTATGGCTACACCTTC. Variable domain in full (rest from reference TRBV7-2 and TRBJ1-2): GAGVSQSPSNKVTEKGKDVELRCDPISGHTALYWYRQSLGQGLEFLIYFQGNSAPDKSGLPSDRFSAERTGGSVSTLTIQRTQQEDSAVYLCASSLASQYGYTFGSGTRLTVV.

This clonotype was seen more than once but under ten times. The gene calls are TRBV11-2 and TRBJ1-4, with D unclear. V was shortened by 4 bases and J by 0 bases, with 9 bases between the two germline ends. Germline lookup yields CDR1 SGHAT and CDR2 FQNNGV. This CDR3 is built from 15 residues. Here the CDR3 reads CASSSIVATNEKLFF. The CDR3 region has the DNA TGTGCCAGCAGCTCGATAGTTGCAACTAATGAAAAACTGTTTTTT.

V gene TRBV28 combines with J gene TRBJ2-2; perhaps TRBD1 as D (8 bases). The V gene lost 4 bases and the J gene lost 6 bases, with 27 bases spanning the gap. CDR1 and CDR2 from the germline V gene are MDHEN and SYDVKM. This CDR3 contains 19 residues. CDR3 sequence: CASSYGQGYFSRGAGELFF. The CDR3 DNA reads as TGTGCCAGCAGTTACGGACAGGGTTACTTTTCTCGGGGGGCCGGGGAGCTGTTTTTT. Using reference TRBV28 and TRBJ2-2 for the parts outside the CDR3, the full variable domain is DVKVTQSSRYLVKRTGEKVFLECVQDMDHENMFWYRQDPGLGLRLIYFSYDVKMKEKGDIPEGYSVSREKKERFSLILESASTNQTSMYLCASSYGQGYFSRGAGELFFGEGSRLTVL.

This clonotype was found many times. The chain is built from TRBV7-8 and TRBJ2-7; no firm D call. The CDR3 length is 14 residues. CDR1 and CDR2 (germline): SGHVS, FQNEAQ. Trimming cost V 2 bases and J 2 bases, with 10 bases left between them. CDR3 in amino acids: CASSLNPGPYEQYF. Written as DNA, the CDR3 is TGTGCCAGCAGCTTAAACCCAGGCCCCTACGAGCAGTACTTC. The variable domain in full, completed from reference TRBV7-8 and TRBJ2-7, reads GAGVSQSPRYKVAKRGQDVALRCDPISGHVSLFWYQQALGQGPEFLTYFQNEAQLDKSGLPSDRFFAERPEGSVSTLKIQRTQQEDSAVYLCASSLNPGPYEQYFGPGTRLTVT.

This clonotype turned up a few times. The chain is built from TRBV19 and TRBJ1-4; D remains unclear. Between the trimmed V and J ends, which lost 4 bases and 7 bases, there was a span of 10 bases. Germline-derived CDR1 and CDR2 are LNHDA and SQIVND (reference sequence). The CDR3 runs to 13 residues. CDR3: CASSTIEGEKLFF. CDR3 DNA sequence: TGTGCCAGTAGTACCATAGAGGGTGAAAAACTGTTTTTT.

Concerning this clonotype itself: A clone one base away is much larger, so this may be a read error. V is TRBV20-1 and J is TRBJ2-7; 10 bases map to TRBD2. This CDR3 spans 14 amino acids. Germline CDR1 and CDR2: DFQATT and SNEGSKA (reference sequence). The CDR3 region has the DNA TGCAGTGCTCCCCCTAGCGGGAGACTTTACGAGCAGCACTTC. It is translated as CSAPPSGRLYEQHF.

This clonotype has a handful of counts. V gene TRBV27 combines with J gene TRBJ1-1; D remains unclear. Trimming left V 3 bases short and J 2 bases short, with 10 bases between. Germline V gives CDR1 MNHEY, CDR2 SMNVEV (reference sequence). The CDR3 is 14 residues long. The CDR3 DNA sequence: TGTGCCAGCAGTTTTCATGGAGACAACACTGAAGCTTTCTTT. This codes for CASSFHGDNTEAFF.

In regard to this clonotype: A much larger clonotype is one base distant, so this may be a read error. J is TRBJ2-1 and V is TRBV7-9; a weak D match, TRBD2 (5 bases). The CDR3 length is 15 residues. Trimming removed 5 bases at V and 5 bases at J, with 16 bases between. Germline CDR1 SEHNR, CDR2 FQNEAQ (reference sequence). CDR3 in amino acids: CASSPARTGNNEQFF. The CDR3 DNA follows: TGTGCCAGCAGCCCCGCCAGAACCGGGAACAATGAGCAGTTCTTC.

The rearrangement uses TRBV9 and TRBJ2-1; 11 nucleotides align to TRBD2. CDR3 length equals 16 residues. Germline V gene lookup returns CDR1 SGDLS and CDR2 YYNGEE. V was pared by 4 bases and J by 5 bases, with 8 bases of the junction left unmatched. The CDR3 nucleotides read TGTGCCAGCAGCTTTCGACCGGGACTAGCGGACAATGAGCAGTTCTTC. Its protein product is CASSFRPGLADNEQFF.

In its sample, this clonotype was seen many times. The J gene is TRBJ1-1, the V gene TRBV30, with D perhaps TRBD1 (5 bases). Trimming pared 4 bases from V and 0 bases from J, leaving 18 bases between. CDR1 is GTSNPN, CDR2 SVGIG, per germline (reference sequence). CDR3 length: 16 residues. The CDR3 sequence is CAWTTPGQGMNTEAFF. In DNA form, the CDR3 reads TGTGCCTGGACAACCCCTGGGCAGGGCATGAACACTGAAGCTTTCTTT.

This clonotype was seen many times. V usage is TRBV27 and J usage is TRBJ2-7; the D call may be TRBD1 or TRBD2 (5 bases each). Trimming removed 5 bases at V and 6 bases at J, with 17 bases between. From germline, CDR1 is MNHEY and CDR2 SMNVEV (reference sequence). The CDR3 is 14 amino acids. CDR3 in DNA: TGTGCCAGCAGTACACGTACAGGCGGACTCGAGCAGTACTTC. Its translation: CASSTRTGGLEQYF.

The chain recombines TRBV27 with TRBJ2-6; D call uncertain. Germline values: CDR1 MNHEY, CDR2 SMNVEV (reference sequence). V dropped 3 bases and J dropped 4 bases, with 13 bases sitting between them. The CDR3 covers 16 residues. CDR3 nucleotides: TGTGCCAGCAGTTTTGGTTCTTTCGACGGGGCCAACGTCCTGACTTTC. Translation: CASSFGSFDGANVLTF.

This clonotype showed up many times. This chain links TRBV11-2 with TRBJ2-5; TRBD2 agrees at 12 bases. V was clipped by 1 base and J by 4 bases; unmatched bases: 4. Germline CDR1 SGHAT, CDR2 FQNNGV. This CDR3 spans 16 amino acids. The CDR3 is CASSLGLAGEGETQYF. The DNA for the CDR3 is TGTGCCAGCAGCTTAGGACTAGCGGGAGAGGGAGAGACCCAGTACTTC. The entire variable domain, with the rest obtained from reference TRBV11-2 and TRBJ2-5, is as follows: EAGVAQSPRYKIIEKRQSVAFWCNPISGHATLYWYQQILGQGPKLLIQFQNNGVVDDSQLPKDRFSAERLKGVDSTLKIQPAKLEDSAVYLCASSLGLAGEGETQYFGPGTRLLVL.

The sample holds many counts of this clonotype. The rearrangement uses TRBV28 and TRBJ2-7; 9 nucleotides align to TRBD1. V lost 3 bases and J lost 3; bases outside the gene matches: 6. Germline V CDR1 and CDR2: MDHEN, SYDVKM. This CDR3 spans 15 amino acids. The CDR3 DNA sequence: TGTGCCAGCAGTTTGTCCGGGACAGGGCACTACGAGCAGTACTTC. This encodes CASSLSGTGHYEQYF. Variable domain in full (rest from reference TRBV28 and TRBJ2-7): DVKVTQSSRYLVKRTGEKVFLECVQDMDHENMFWYRQDPGLGLRLIYFSYDVKMKEKGDIPEGYSVSREKKERFSLILESASTNQTSMYLCASSLSGTGHYEQYFGPGTRLTVT.

This clonotype was observed at least ten times. The rearrangement joins TRBV19 to TRBJ1-5; TRBD1 aligns across 9 bases. CDR1 is LNHDA, CDR2 SQIVND, per germline (reference sequence). The CDR3 sequence is 17 residues long. V lost 1 base, J lost 5 bases, and 9 bases stayed unmatched. In DNA form, the CDR3 reads TGTGCCAGTAGTATAGGCCCGACAGGGGGTGGGGATCAGCCCCAGCATTTT. It specifies CASSIGPTGGGDQPQHF.

This clonotype appeared a few times. V usage is TRBV6-2 or TRBV6-3 and J usage is TRBJ1-5; no clear D gene. The germline V and J ends were trimmed by 0 bases and 6 bases, with 15 bases remaining between them. There are 16 residues in the CDR3. CDR1 and CDR2 from the germline V gene are MNHEY and SVGEGT. The CDR3 protein is CASSYSGSLVSQPQHF. CDR3 DNA sequence: TGTGCCAGCAGTTACTCAGGCAGTTTGGTGTCTCAGCCCCAGCATTTT.

In this sample, this clonotype turned up many times. For the CDR3, the DNA is TGTGCCAGCACCCTTAGCGGGAGCGCAGATACGCAGTATTTT. Translation gives CASTLSGSADTQYF. The chain joins TRBV7-8 to TRBJ2-3; 9 bases align to TRBD2. The CDR3 is made up of 14 amino acids. Germline assignment: CDR1 SGHVS and CDR2 FQNEAQ. The ends lost 7 bases at V and 4 bases at J; junction bases unmatched: 6.

This clonotype was seen ten or more times. DNA for the CDR3: TGTGCCAGCAAATTGACAGGGGTTCAGCCCCAGCATTTT. Translated: CASKLTGVQPQHF. V usage is TRBV2 and J usage is TRBJ1-5, with 8 bases identical to TRBD1. The junction had 5 bases not matched to a gene; V was cut back by 7 bases and J by 6 bases. The CDR3 runs 13 residues. Germline V gene lookup returns CDR1 SNHLY and CDR2 FYNNEI.

There are many counts of this clonotype. The rearrangement links TRBV20-1 to TRBJ1-3; possibly TRBD1 for D (5 bases). CDR3 size: 14 residues. The germline V gene has CDR1 DFQATT and CDR2 SNEGSKA (reference sequence). V was clipped by 3 bases and J by 0 bases, with 9 bases between them. The CDR3 DNA sequence: TGCAGTGCTAGGCCAGGGAGCTCTGGAAACACCATATATTTT. Protein: CSARPGSSGNTIYF.

Ten or more counts support this clonotype. This chain links TRBV28 with TRBJ1-2, with 9 bases that match TRBD1. The V gene end was trimmed by 4 bases and the J gene end by 7 bases; junction bases not matched to a gene: 10. The CDR3 consists of 15 residues. Germline CDR1 and CDR2: MDHEN and SYDVKM. This chain's CDR3 is CASSSPPTGGRGYTF. The CDR3 bases are TGTGCCAGCAGTTCACCCCCGACAGGGGGGCGTGGCTACACCTTC.

V is TRBV7-9 and J is TRBJ2-7, with TRBD2 identical over 7 bases. Per the germline V gene, CDR1 is SEHNR and CDR2 is FQNEAQ (reference sequence). There are 15 residues in the CDR3. The trim removed 4 bases at V and 0 bases at J, leaving 6 bases unmatched. The CDR3 nucleotides read TGTGCCAGCAGCTATAGCGGGTTAAGCTCCTACGAGCAGTACTTC. It is translated as CASSYSGLSSYEQYF.

This clonotype came up many times. This chain links TRBV19 with TRBJ2-5; D tentatively reads TRBD1 or TRBD2 (5 bases each). The CDR3 consists of 15 residues. Trimming cost V 4 bases and J 1 base, with 13 bases left between them. CDR1 is LNHDA, CDR2 SQIVND, per germline (reference sequence). The CDR3 coding sequence is TGTGCCAGTAGTACCAGCCCCGGGACCCAAGAGACCCAGTACTTC. Translating gives CASSTSPGTQETQYF.

In its sample, this clonotype was seen once. The chain is built from TRBV29-1 and TRBJ1-1; 7 nucleotides agree with TRBD1. The CDR3 loop spans 13 amino acids. Germline V CDR1 and CDR2: SQVTM, ANQGSEA. The V gene end was trimmed by 1 base and the J gene end by 5 bases; junction bases not matched to a gene: 4. The CDR3 bases are TGCAGCGTTGAAGCGCCAGGGGGAACTGAAGCTTTCTTT. It specifies CSVEAPGGTEAFF.

This clonotype was seen a few times. J is TRBJ2-5 and V is TRBV4-2; 14 bases align to TRBD2. The V and J ends lost 4 bases and 5 bases, in that order; junction bases with no gene match: 9. The CDR3 is made up of 17 amino acids. Germline CDR1 is LGHNA and CDR2 is YNFKEQ. The CDR3, as DNA: TGTGCCAGCAGCCCGGGACTAGCGGGAGACGAGTGGGAGACCCAGTACTTC. Its translation is CASSPGLAGDEWETQYF.

The sample holds many counts of this clonotype. CDR3 sequence (DNA): TGTGCCAGCACCCAAGCGGGACAGGGCATCTATGGCTACACCTTC. Amino acid sequence: CASTQAGQGIYGYTF. The chain employs TRBV28 and TRBJ1-2, with TRBD1 matching over 9 bases. Germline CDR1 and CDR2: MDHEN and SYDVKM. There are 15 residues in the CDR3. The V segment lost 7 bases and the J segment 4 bases; nucleotides outside the gene matches: 10.